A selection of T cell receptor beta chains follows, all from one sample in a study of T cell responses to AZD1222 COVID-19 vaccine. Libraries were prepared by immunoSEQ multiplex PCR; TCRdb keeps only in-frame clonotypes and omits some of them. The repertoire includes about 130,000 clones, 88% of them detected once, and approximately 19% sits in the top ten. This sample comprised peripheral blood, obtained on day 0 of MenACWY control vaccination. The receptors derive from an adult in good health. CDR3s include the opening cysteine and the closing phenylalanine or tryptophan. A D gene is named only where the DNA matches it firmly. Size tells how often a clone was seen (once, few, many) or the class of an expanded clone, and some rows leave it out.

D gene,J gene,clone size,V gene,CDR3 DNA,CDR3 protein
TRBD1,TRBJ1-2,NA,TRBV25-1,TGTGCCAGCAGTGGACAGGGCTTGAGAGGCTACACCTTC,CASSGQGLRGYTF
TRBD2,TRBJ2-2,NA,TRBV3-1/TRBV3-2,TGTGCCAGCAGCGGACTAGACCGAGGGGAGCTGTTTTTT,CASSGLDRGELFF
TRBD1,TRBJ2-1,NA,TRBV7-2,TGTGCCAGCAGCGCTGGGACAGGGCGGAACAATGAGCAGTTCTTC,CASSAGTGRNNEQFF
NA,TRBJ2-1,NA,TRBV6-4,TGTGCCAGCAGTGGTGAGGGAGGCCCCCCCAATGAGCAGTTCTTC,CASSGEGGPPNEQFF
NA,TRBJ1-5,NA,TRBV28,TGTGCCAGCACCCTCAAGCTTCAGGTTTATAGCAATCAGCCCCAGCATTTT,CASTLKLQVYSNQPQHF
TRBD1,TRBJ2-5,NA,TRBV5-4,TGTGCCAGCAGTGGGACAGCAAAAGAGACCCAGTACTTC,CASSGTAKETQYF
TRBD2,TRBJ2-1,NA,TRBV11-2,TGTGCCAGCAGCTTATGGGCCGGGCTAGCGGCGTACAATGAGCAGTTCTTC,CASSLWAGLAAYNEQFF
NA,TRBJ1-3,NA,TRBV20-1,TGCAGTGCTGAAGATGGAAACACCATATATTTT,CSAEDGNTIYF
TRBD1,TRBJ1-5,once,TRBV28,TGTGCCAGCACCAAGACAGGGGACAATCAGCCCCAGCATTTT,CASTKTGDNQPQHF
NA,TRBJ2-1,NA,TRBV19,TGTGCCAGTAGTATCCAGGTGGGGGTATACAATGAGCAGTTCTTC,CASSIQVGVYNEQFF
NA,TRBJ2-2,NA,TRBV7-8,TGTGCCAGCAGCAAGCACAGGGAGAGGTCCGGGGAGCTGTTTTTT,CASSKHRERSGELFF
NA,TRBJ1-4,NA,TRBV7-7,TGTGCCAGCAGCTTAGGGGCAGGGAGTGAAAAACTGTTTTTT,CASSLGAGSEKLFF
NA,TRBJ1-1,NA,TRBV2,TGTGCCAGCAGTGAAGCTGTATGGGCTTTCTTT,CASSEAVWAFF
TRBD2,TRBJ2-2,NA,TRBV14,TGTGCCAGCAGCCAAAGAGCGGGAGTTATATTAGGCACCGGGGAGCTGTTTTTT,CASSQRAGVILGTGELFF
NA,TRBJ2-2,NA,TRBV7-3,TGTGCCAGCAGCTTAACGGTCACCGGGGAGCTGTTTTTT,CASSLTVTGELFF
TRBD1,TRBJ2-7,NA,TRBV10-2,TGCGCCAGCAGGGGGACAGGGGGCGCGACCCGTTACGAGCAGTACTTC,CASRGTGGATRYEQYF
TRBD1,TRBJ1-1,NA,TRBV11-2,TGTGCCAGCAGCTCAGGGGGCGCCGGGTGGCACACTGAAGCTTTCTTT,CASSSGGAGWHTEAFF
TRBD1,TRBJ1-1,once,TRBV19,TGTGCCAGTACCTCGGACAGGGGGCGGATCACTGAAGCTTTCTTT,CASTSDRGRITEAFF
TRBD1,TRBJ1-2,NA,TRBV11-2,TGTGCCAGCAGCTTAGATCGAGGCAAGGACAGGGGATTCTATGGCTACACCTTC,CASSLDRGKDRGFYGYTF
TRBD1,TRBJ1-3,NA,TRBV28,TGTGCCAGCAGGTCCTTTCAGGGGGCGCCCGGAAACACCATATATTTT,CASRSFQGAPGNTIYF
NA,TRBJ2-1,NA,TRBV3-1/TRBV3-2,TGTGCCAGCAGCCAAAGATCGAGGGGGAGTGAGCAGTTCTTC,CASSQRSRGSEQFF
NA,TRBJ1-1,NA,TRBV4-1,TGCGCCAGCAGCCAAGATAGAGGGCAACTCAAAGAAGCTTTCTTT,CASSQDRGQLKEAFF
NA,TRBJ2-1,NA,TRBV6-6,TGTGCCAGCAGAGACGACAATGAGCAGTTCTTC,CASRDDNEQFF
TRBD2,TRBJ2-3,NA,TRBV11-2,TGTGCCAGCAGCTCCCTAGCGGGCACAGATACGCAGTATTTT,CASSSLAGTDTQYF
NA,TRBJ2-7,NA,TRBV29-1,TGCAGCGTTCTGGGTTACGAGCAGTACTTC,CSVLGYEQYF
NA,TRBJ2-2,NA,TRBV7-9,TGTGCCAGCAGCTTAGGGACCGGGGAGCTGTTTTTT,CASSLGTGELFF
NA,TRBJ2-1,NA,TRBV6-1,TGTGCCAGCAGTGAAGAGCCAGGTCCGGGGTACAATGAGCAGTTCTTC,CASSEEPGPGYNEQFF